The 29 T cell receptor beta chains listed next were all sequenced from one sample in a study of blood T cell repertoires in COVID-19 (dated by TCRdb to between 2020 and 2021). Library prep was done by the immunoSEQ multiplex PCR assay. In TCRdb, the immuneACCESS table is reduced to in-frame sequences with V and J assigned. These tables do not hold every clone; where another copy was compared, an unresolved V gene accounts for under half, and the others remain unexplained. The table for this sample lists approximately 470,000 clones; 87% of them were counted only once. Roughly 0.7% of the sample goes to the ten largest clones. Sequencing used PBMCs or T cells enriched from blood (not recorded which). These receptors were obtained from a woman between 18 and 30 years old who had recovered from COVID-19.

V usage is TRBV24-1 and J usage is TRBJ2-7, with D maybe TRBD2 (6 bases). Trimming shortened V by 5 bases and J by 5 bases, and 9 bases separated the two germline ends. The CDR3 has 12 amino acids. Per the germline V gene, CDR1 is KGHDR and CDR2 is SFDVKD. The CDR3 is CATSGPGDEQYF. In DNA form, the CDR3 reads TGTGCCACCAGTGGCCCGGGGGACGAGCAGTACTTC.

V usage is TRBV19 and J usage is TRBJ2-2; perhaps TRBD1 as D (6 bases). The CDR3 has 16 residues. Between the trimmed V and J ends, which lost 7 bases and 8 bases, there was a span of 23 bases. The germline V gene has CDR1 LNHDA and CDR2 SQIVND (reference sequence). In DNA form, the CDR3 reads TGTGCCAGTAAGATCTCACCGGGACACCCCCTGGGGGAGCTGTTTTTT. It translates to CASKISPGHPLGELFF.

The gene calls are TRBV5-1 and TRBJ1-2, with 9 bases aligning to TRBD1. Germline V CDR1 and CDR2: SGHRS, YFSETQ. After removal of 1 base from V and 8 bases from J, the junction contained 9 bases not matched to a gene. There are 15 residues in the CDR3. The CDR3 protein is CASSLLGQGPQGYTF. The CDR3 region has the DNA TGCGCCAGCAGCTTGCTGGGACAGGGCCCACAGGGCTACACCTTC.

The rearrangement joins TRBV2 to TRBJ1-5; 9 bases fit TRBD1. CDR1 and CDR2 (germline): SNHLY, FYNNEI. The J segment lost 6 bases and the V segment lost 4 bases, leaving 4 bases of the junction unmatched. This CDR3 is 14 amino acids long. CDR3 bases: TGTGCCAGCAGTGGGGGGACAGGGTTTCAGCCCCAGCATTTT. Its translation: CASSGGTGFQPQHF.

V usage is TRBV2 and J usage is TRBJ1-2; D is uncertain. The V gene lost 8 bases and the J gene lost 12 bases, with 13 bases spanning the gap. Looked up from germline, CDR1 is SNHLY and CDR2 is FYNNEI. The CDR3 runs to 10 residues. CDR3 sequence: CASGRTEDTF. CDR3 nucleotides: TGTGCCAGCGGGCGAACAGAAGACACCTTC.

The chain is built from TRBV5-1 and TRBJ1-4; D gene unclear. The CDR3 is 14 amino acids. In germline, CDR1 is SGHRS, CDR2 YFSETQ. V lost 0 bases and J lost 4, with 7 bases in between. The CDR3 DNA sequence: TGCGCCAGCAGCTTGGGAGGGCTTAATGAAAAACTGTTTTTT. This sequence encodes CASSLGGLNEKLFF. Drawing the rest from reference TRBV5-1 and TRBJ1-4, the complete variable domain is KAGVTQTPRYLIKTRGQQVTLSCSPISGHRSVSWYQQTPGQGLQFLFEYFSETQRNKGNFPGRFSGRQFSNSRSEMNVSTLELGDSALYLCASSLGGLNEKLFFGSGTQLSVL.

The chain links TRBV6-4 to TRBJ1-2, with a possible D match to TRBD1 (5 bases). The CDR3 covers 12 residues. The V end was cut by 6 bases, the J end by 7 bases, with 12 bases between. Germline assignment: CDR1 MRHNA and CDR2 SNTAGT. CDR3: CASRQGGGGYTF. The CDR3, as DNA: TGTGCCAGCAGGCAGGGAGGAGGTGGCTACACCTTC.

The V and J genes are TRBV30 and TRBJ1-6; the D is unclear. The germline V gene encodes CDR1 GTSNPN and CDR2 SVGIG (reference sequence). Trimming left V 2 bases short and J 7 bases short, with 6 bases between. CDR3 length: 12 amino acids. The CDR3 reads CAWSPSNSPLHF. In DNA form, the CDR3 reads TGTGCCTGGAGTCCCTCCAATTCACCCCTCCACTTT.

V usage is TRBV20-1 and J usage is TRBJ2-7; 12 nucleotides align to TRBD2. V was clipped by 3 bases and J by 5 bases; unmatched bases: 5. CDR3 length: 14 residues. Germline V CDR1 and CDR2: DFQATT, SNEGSKA (reference sequence). The CDR3 loop reads CSASGLAGTHEQYF. In DNA, the CDR3 is TGCAGTGCTAGTGGACTAGCGGGGACCCACGAGCAGTACTTC.

The chain uses TRBV6-1 and TRBJ1-1, with TRBD1 matching over 10 bases. Looked up from germline, CDR1 is MNHNS and CDR2 is SASEGT. The CDR3 totals 15 residues. V dropped 1 base and J dropped 5; count of bases not matched to a gene: 4. CDR3 sequence (DNA): TGTGCCAGCAGTGAAGGGGGACAGGGGCAGACTGAAGCTTTCTTT. This codes for CASSEGGQGQTEAFF.

This chain uses TRBV7-9 with TRBJ1-6; 10 positions agree with TRBD1. Looked up from germline, CDR1 is SEHNR and CDR2 is FQNEAQ (reference sequence). V shed 0 bases and J 10 bases; nucleotides not matched to a gene: 3. The CDR3 length is 15 residues. The CDR3 sequence: CASSLAGTGVSPLHF. The CDR3 region has the DNA TGTGCCAGCAGCTTAGCCGGGACAGGGGTGTCACCCCTCCACTTT.

The chain couples TRBV7-9 to TRBJ1-1; D perhaps matches TRBD1 (6 bases). This CDR3 has 17 amino acids. The germline V and J ends were trimmed by 0 bases and 2 bases, with 16 bases remaining between them. Germline V gene sequence: CDR1 SEHNR, CDR2 FQNEAQ (reference sequence). The CDR3 DNA is TGTGCCAGCAGCTTAGCGTTGCAGGGGAGGGCTAACACTGAAGCTTTCTTT. Its translation is CASSLALQGRANTEAFF.

The chain combines TRBV5-6 with TRBJ2-2; possibly TRBD1 for D (6 bases). Per the germline V gene, CDR1 is SGHDT and CDR2 is YYEEEE. V dropped 4 bases and J dropped 5 bases, with 9 bases sitting between them. The CDR3 spans 13 residues. The CDR3 here is CASSHRETGELFF. CDR3 in DNA: TGTGCCAGCAGCCACAGGGAAACCGGGGAGCTGTTTTTT.

With regard to this clone: Other nucleotide sequences in the sample specify the same CDR3. V is TRBV30 and J is TRBJ1-5; D unresolved. Germline V gives CDR1 GTSNPN, CDR2 SVGIG (reference sequence). Deletions cut 0 bases from V and 0 bases from J, with 3 bases between. The CDR3 has 13 amino acids. The CDR3 nucleotides read TGTGCCTGGAGTGTCGGTAGCAATCAGCCCCAGCATTTT. This sequence encodes CAWSVGSNQPQHF.

CDR3 sequence (DNA): TGTGCCAGCAGCTTAGATTCGGATTCTACGGGGCAGTACTTC. It specifies CASSLDSDSTGQYF. The genes are TRBV7-2 and TRBJ2-7; D is unclear. Looked up from germline, CDR1 is SGHTA and CDR2 is FQGNSA. V lost 1 base and J 9 bases, leaving 16 bases between the germline ends. This CDR3 is 14 amino acids long.

This clone showed up just a few times. The genes are TRBV6-1 and TRBJ1-2, with 9 bases lining up with TRBD1. Losses at the gene ends were 4 bases for V and 5 bases for J; bases not matched to a gene: 11. The V gene's germline CDR1 is MNHNS and CDR2 SASEGT. The CDR3 consists of 16 residues. The CDR3 loop is CASSGGFGTGRYGYTF. The DNA of the CDR3 is TGTGCCAGCAGTGGGGGGTTCGGGACAGGGCGATATGGCTACACCTTC.

J is TRBJ2-5 and V is TRBV10-3; D unclear. The CDR3 length is 11 residues. Germline V lookup: CDR1 ENHRY, CDR2 SYGVKD. V lost 10 bases, J lost 5 bases, and 11 bases lay in between. CDR3 in DNA: TGTGCCAGCGGAGAAGCGGAGACCCAGTACTTC. This gives the protein CASGEAETQYF.

This clone was detected a few times. The DNA of the CDR3 is TGTGCCAGCAGCAGAGATTTAGGACAGGCCGATGGCTACACCTTC. This codes for CASSRDLGQADGYTF. J is TRBJ1-2 and V is TRBV6-5; TRBD1 matches 7 bases. Germline V gene lookup returns CDR1 MNHEY and CDR2 SVGAGI. With V trimmed by 6 bases and J by 6 bases, 13 bases remained unmatched. The length of the CDR3 is 15 residues.

This sequence joins TRBV12-5 and TRBJ1-4, with D unclear. V lost 4 bases to trimming and J lost 4 bases, with 16 bases between them. This CDR3 comprises 16 residues. CDR1 and CDR2 from the germline V gene are LGHNT and FRNRAP. CDR3 amino acids: CASGSLGEGYNEKLFF. The CDR3 coding sequence is TGTGCTAGTGGTTCCCTGGGTGAGGGCTATAATGAAAAACTGTTTTTT.

The rearrangement uses TRBV4-1 and TRBJ2-3; TRBD1 aligns across 9 bases. The CDR3 consists of 19 residues. The germline V gene encodes CDR1 MGHRA and CDR2 YSYEKL. Unmatched junction bases numbered 13, after V lost 2 bases and J lost 1 base. This CDR3 reads CASSQKDRGPQWGTDTQYF. The CDR3, as DNA: TGCGCCAGCAGCCAAAAGGACAGGGGACCCCAGTGGGGCACAGATACGCAGTATTTT.

This clone was counted a single time. V is TRBV6-5 and J is TRBJ1-5, with TRBD1 as a possible D gene (6 bases). The CDR3 sequence is 15 residues long. V shed 5 bases and J shed 4 bases, with 15 bases lying between them. Germline V gene data show CDR1 as MNHEY and CDR2 as SVGAGI. This chain's CDR3 is CASSRGGGGNQPQHF. The CDR3 bases are TGTGCCAGCAGTCGGGGGGGAGGGGGGAATCAGCCCCAGCATTTT.

A single count supports this clone. An end of the junction differs from the germline gene, which may be a read error. This chain connects TRBV7-7 to TRBJ2-2; tentative D call: TRBD2 (5 bases). CDR1 is SSHAT and CDR2 is FNYEAQ in the germline V gene (reference sequence). The CDR3 extends over 16 amino acids. For the CDR3, the DNA is TGTGCTAGCAGCTTAGCGTCGGCAGGGAACACCGGGGAGCTGTTTTTT. Protein: CASSLASAGNTGELFF.

The rearrangement links TRBV30 to TRBJ1-2, with 9 bases lining up with TRBD1. V lost 6 bases and J lost 8; bases outside the gene matches: 7. Germline values: CDR1 GTSNPN, CDR2 SVGIG (reference sequence). The CDR3 consists of 12 residues. This CDR3 reads CACVQGAEGYTF. CDR3 coding DNA: TGTGCCTGCGTACAGGGGGCCGAGGGCTACACCTTC.

This sequence joins TRBV24-1 and TRBJ1-4; 8 nucleotides match TRBD1. There are 16 residues in the CDR3. V dropped 3 bases and J dropped 8; count of bases not matched to a gene: 10. Germline V CDR1 and CDR2: KGHDR, SFDVKD. The CDR3 sequence is CATSDAGGAGGEKLFF. For the CDR3, the DNA is TGTGCCACCAGTGATGCAGGGGGCGCCGGAGGAGAAAAACTGTTTTTT.

This clone was counted a single time. V usage is TRBV7-2 and J usage is TRBJ1-5; D remains ambiguous. CDR3 length: 12 residues. Trimming stripped 2 bases from V and 6 bases from J, with 5 bases between. Germline loops: CDR1 SGHTA, CDR2 FQGNSA. CDR3 protein: CASSLRGQPQHF. CDR3 DNA: TGTGCCAGCAGCTTAAGAGGTCAGCCCCAGCATTTT.

The genes are TRBV19 and TRBJ1-5; D is uncertain. V was cut by 7 bases and J by 5 bases, with 15 bases left in between. This CDR3 is built from 14 residues. From germline, CDR1 is LNHDA and CDR2 SQIVND (reference sequence). The CDR3 coding sequence is TGTGCCAGTAACGGCCAAGCGGGGTATCAGCCCCAGCATTTT. Translated: CASNGQAGYQPQHF.

Points on this clone: The same CDR3 is also encoded by other DNA sequences in this sample. The V gene is TRBV18, the J gene TRBJ1-1; D not resolved. V was clipped by 2 bases and J by 1 base, with 5 bases between them. The CDR3 consists of 13 residues. The germline V gene has CDR1 KGHSH and CDR2 LQKENI. CDR3 loop: CASSPGQNTEAFF. The CDR3 DNA sequence: TGTGCCAGCTCACCAGGGCAGAACACTGAAGCTTTCTTT.

The rearrangement uses TRBV2 and TRBJ2-5; the match to TRBD2 covers 8 bases. The length of the CDR3 is 15 residues. V lost 8 bases to trimming and J lost 7 bases; unmatched junction nucleotides: 15. The germline gives CDR1 SNHLY, CDR2 FYNNEI. This CDR3 is CASGPPAGDLGTQYF. The CDR3 region has the DNA TGTGCCAGCGGCCCACCAGCGGGGGACTTAGGGACCCAGTACTTC.

V and J are TRBV30 and TRBJ2-5; the match to TRBD2 covers 10 bases. The V and J ends lost 4 bases and 4 bases, in that order; junction bases with no gene match: 6. This CDR3 spans 14 amino acids. Germline V lookup: CDR1 GTSNPN, CDR2 SVGIG (reference sequence). The CDR3 protein is CAWNSGGAAETQYF. CDR3 bases: TGTGCCTGGAACAGCGGGGGGGCAGCAGAGACCCAGTACTTC.